This T cell receptor beta chain was obtained from a study of siplizumab effects on memory and regulatory T cells. Broader study findings: There was no confirmation of the suppressive function of proliferating Tregs from siplizumab cultures.

TCRdb's table, derived via immunoSEQ multiplex PCR, lists solely in-frame clones and lacks some. This table holds approximately 100,000 clones, 93% found once. Trimming shortened V by 3 bases and J by 0 bases, and 9 bases separated the two germline ends. The CDR3 spans 15 residues. Germline V lookup: CDR1 MNHEY, CDR2 SMNVEV (reference sequence). A remark on this clone: Antigen specificity is unknown.

The chain joins TRBV27 to TRBJ1-5; maybe TRBD1 (5 bases). This sequence was found in a human donor in good health. What was sequenced was non-Treg CD4+ T cells sorted from blood. The CDR3 reads CASSLRQGSNQPQHF. The CDR3 DNA reads as TGTGCCAGCAGTTTGAGGCAGGGTAGCAATCAGCCCCAGCATTTT.